The 27 T cell receptor beta chains below all came from one sample that was sequenced in a study of CD8+CD57+ T cells in acquired aplastic anemia. TCR beta VDJ combinations and CDR3 sequences were profiled from genomic DNA. One entry per CDR3 protein, called by TCRdb with MiXCR from the reads. The table has some 120,000 distinct CDR3 sequences, over 30% seen once; the top ten hold about 3%. The sequenced patients had an expansion of CD8+CD57+ cells seen by flow cytometry. The sequencing input was sorted CD4+, CD8+, or CD8+CD57+ T cells (not recorded which) from PBMCs. All receptors come from a human donor with aplastic anemia.

This clonotype was seen ten or more times. V is TRBV11-2 and J is TRBJ2-7, with D hard to call. Germline V gene data show CDR1 as SGHAT and CDR2 as FQNNGV. This CDR3 has 14 amino acids. Trimming stripped 4 bases from V and 3 bases from J, with 13 bases between. The CDR3 region has the DNA TGTGCCAGCAGCTCCACCCGCGGTTTCTACGAGCAGTACTTC. As protein: CASSSTRGFYEQYF.

This clonotype was seen ten or more times. This sequence joins TRBV5-4 and TRBJ2-7; TRBD1 agrees at 8 bases. The CDR3 is 15 residues long. Germline lookup yields CDR1 SGHNT and CDR2 YYREEE (reference sequence). The trim removed 0 bases at V and 3 bases at J, leaving 5 bases unmatched. The CDR3 sequence is CASSLEGQGIYEQYF. The CDR3 nucleotides read TGTGCCAGCAGCTTGGAAGGACAGGGTATCTACGAGCAGTACTTC.

About this clonotype itself: This may be a read error: a much more frequent sequence differs by one nucleotide. Lacking the conserved final phenylalanine or tryptophan, this CDR3 likely reflects a read error. The gene calls are TRBV12-3 or TRBV12-4 and TRBJ1-5, with 7 bases lining up with TRBD1. V shed 3 bases, J shed 2 bases, and the junction held 10 bases outside the gene matches. The CDR3 sequence is 17 residues long. CDR3 coding DNA: TGTGCCAGCAGTTTCTCCTGGACAGGAGGTGGCAATCAGCCCCAGCATCTT. This translates into CASSFSWTGGGNQPQHL.

This clonotype was detected many times. The J gene is TRBJ2-3, the V gene TRBV19, with 7 bases that match TRBD2. CDR1 is LNHDA and CDR2 is SQIVND in the germline V gene (reference sequence). Trimming removed 5 bases from V and 3 bases from J; junction bases left unmatched: 11. The CDR3 length is 16 residues. As DNA, the CDR3 is TGTGCCAGTAGTTCAGTAGCGCAGCGGGGAACAGATACGCAGTATTTT. This codes for CASSSVAQRGTDTQYF.

This clonotype appeared a few times. The chain is built from TRBV30 and TRBJ2-1; the match to TRBD2 covers 7 bases. With 7 bases clipped from V and 6 bases from J, the junction kept 6 bases outside the gene matches. This CDR3 contains 12 residues. The germline CDR1 and CDR2 sequences are GTSNPN and SVGIG (reference sequence). CDR3 coding DNA: TGTGCCTCAGCGGGATGGGGCAATGAGCAGTTCTTC. It yields the protein CASAGWGNEQFF.

CDR3 protein: CASSFLLAGGITDTQYF. CDR3 DNA: TGTGCCAGCAGCTTCCTGCTAGCGGGGGGGATCACAGATACGCAGTATTTT. This sequence joins TRBV11-1 and TRBJ2-3; 12 bases agree with TRBD2. Germline lookup yields CDR1 SGHAT and CDR2 FQDESV (reference sequence). The CDR3 runs to 17 residues. Trimming at V came to 3 bases and at J to 2 bases, leaving 6 bases not matched to a gene.

This chain uses TRBV29-1 with TRBJ2-2, with a possible D match to TRBD1 (6 bases). The CDR3 runs 12 residues. Germline V gene sequence: CDR1 SQVTM, CDR2 ANQGSEA. Trimming left V 7 bases short and J 9 bases short, with 15 bases between. In DNA, the CDR3 is TGCAGCGGCAAGACAGGACAACGGGAGCTGTTTTTT. This gives the protein CSGKTGQRELFF.

At least ten counts were recorded for this clonotype. This chain connects TRBV7-8 to TRBJ2-2; weak D call: TRBD2 (6 bases). V lost 7 bases, J lost 5 bases, and 17 bases lay in between. The germline V gene has CDR1 SGHVS and CDR2 FQNEAQ. The CDR3 loop spans 15 amino acids. The chain's CDR3 is CASIPRTSWTGELFF. The CDR3, as DNA: TGTGCCAGCATCCCTCGAACTAGCTGGACCGGGGAGCTGTTTTTT.

This rearrangement joins TRBV9 to TRBJ2-7, with D possibly matching TRBD1 (6 bases). Germline V gene data show CDR1 as SGDLS and CDR2 as YYNGEE. The CDR3 runs to 14 residues. V lost 0 bases, J lost 3 bases, and 10 bases lay in between. CDR3 loop: CASSVGLQGYEQYF. CDR3 coding DNA: TGTGCCAGCAGCGTAGGTCTACAGGGCTACGAGCAGTACTTC.

This clonotype was seen repeatedly, ten times or more. The chain couples TRBV5-6 to TRBJ1-4, with D maybe TRBD1 (5 bases). From germline, CDR1 is SGHDT and CDR2 YYEEEE. The CDR3 sequence is 14 residues long. The V end lost 5 bases, the J end lost 8 bases, and 16 bases lay between the germline ends. The CDR3 coding sequence is TGTGCCAGCAGTTTTATGGGGGGACGGGAAAAACTGTTTTTT. This gives the protein CASSFMGGREKLFF. Combining the CDR3 with reference TRBV5-6 and TRBJ1-4 gives the whole variable domain DAGVTQSPTHLIKTRGQQVTLRCSPKSGHDTVSWYQQALGQGPQFIFQYYEEEERQRGNFPDRFSGHQFPNYSSELNVNALLLGDSALYLCASSFMGGREKLFFGSGTQLSVL.

The table lists this clonotype with many counts. The rearrangement uses TRBV15 and TRBJ1-6, with D perhaps TRBD1 (6 bases). The CDR3 consists of 16 residues. Germline V CDR1 and CDR2: LNHNV, YYDKDF (reference sequence). V lost 5 bases and J lost 1, with 12 bases in between. CDR3 sequence: CATSHRQASYNSPLHF. Here the CDR3 DNA reads TGTGCCACCAGCCACCGACAGGCGTCCTATAATTCACCCCTCCACTTT.

This clonotype was seen ten or more times. The V call is TRBV6-5, the J call TRBJ1-2; D possibly corresponds to TRBD1 (5 bases). The germline CDR1 and CDR2 sequences are MNHEY and SVGAGI. Trimming shortened V by 0 bases and J by 4 bases, and 9 bases separated the two germline ends. The CDR3 length is 14 residues. CDR3 amino acids: CASSYSETAYGYTF. The DNA of the CDR3 is TGTGCCAGCAGTTACTCGGAGACAGCCTATGGCTACACCTTC.

This chain uses TRBV5-1 with TRBJ2-5; 9 bases line up with TRBD1. The V gene end was trimmed by 0 bases and the J gene end by 1 base; junction bases not matched to a gene: 7. The germline CDR1 and CDR2 sequences are SGHRS and YFSETQ. This CDR3 is 17 amino acids long. CDR3 in DNA: TGCGCCAGCAGCTTGGCACAGGGGGCTGGTGGCCAAGAGACCCAGTACTTC. It translates to CASSLAQGAGGQETQYF.

The V call is TRBV10-3, the J call TRBJ2-3; TRBD2 matches 13 bases. CDR3 length: 16 amino acids. CDR1 ENHRY and CDR2 SYGVKD come from the germline V gene. V dropped 6 bases and J dropped 4; count of bases not matched to a gene: 7. CDR3 sequence reads: CAISTLAGGLADTQYF. In nucleotides, the CDR3 is TGTGCCATCAGCACACTAGCGGGGGGGCTCGCAGATACGCAGTATTTT.

In the case of this clonotype: This could be a read error, since a much larger clone is one nucleotide away. This CDR3 fails to terminate in the conserved phenylalanine or tryptophan, so it likely reflects a read error. The chain joins TRBV6-1 to TRBJ1-3, with TRBD1 as a possible D gene (6 bases). Trimming cost V 6 bases and J 3 bases, with 6 bases left between them. Germline V gene sequence: CDR1 MNHNS, CDR2 SASEGT. The CDR3 totals 12 residues. The CDR3 protein is CASRDSGNTIYS. The CDR3 nucleotides read TGTGCCAGCAGGGACAGTGGAAACACCATATATTCT.

The CDR3 spells CASSLVTYSPLHF. The DNA of the CDR3 is TGTGCCAGCAGCTTAGTCACATATTCACCCCTCCACTTT. The rearrangement uses TRBV7-9 and TRBJ1-6; no firm D call. The V gene's germline CDR1 is SEHNR and CDR2 FQNEAQ (reference sequence). V was trimmed by 1 base and J by 8 bases, leaving 6 bases between them. The CDR3 runs 13 residues.

This clonotype was picked up many times. J is TRBJ2-5 and V is TRBV7-3; TRBD2 agrees at 10 bases. Unmatched junction bases numbered 6, after V lost 5 bases and J lost 3 bases. This CDR3 is 15 amino acids long. The germline CDR1 and CDR2 sequences are SGHTA and FQGTGA. The CDR3, as DNA: TGTGCCAGCAGCGAAGGACTAGCGGATAAAGAGACCCAGTACTTC. It yields the protein CASSEGLADKETQYF.

V is TRBV29-1 and J is TRBJ1-2; 9 bases line up with TRBD1. With 6 bases clipped from V and 4 bases from J, the junction kept 12 bases outside the gene matches. This CDR3 contains 15 residues. Germline V lookup: CDR1 SQVTM, CDR2 ANQGSEA. The CDR3 bases are TGCAGCGTCGCCCAACCCGGACAGGGGAGCTATGGCTACACCTTC. Translated, it gives CSVAQPGQGSYGYTF.

Concerning this clonotype: A read error may be the cause here, since a much bigger clone is one base away. V and J are TRBV19 and TRBJ1-1, with D perhaps TRBD1 (5 bases). The CDR3 sequence is 17 residues long. Germline CDR1 is LNHDA and CDR2 is SQIVND (reference sequence). The CDR3 sequence is CVSLMGGSGWRGTEAFF. CDR3 coding DNA: TGTGTCAGTCTCATGGGGGGGTCGGGGTGGCGTGGGACTGAAGCTTTCTTT.

A word on this clonotype: A much larger clone is a single base away; this may be a read error. The J gene is TRBJ1-3, the V gene TRBV6-1, with 8 bases aligning to TRBD1. CDR1 MNHNS and CDR2 SASEGT come from the germline V gene. This CDR3 contains 14 residues. The CDR3 loop reads CASKRQGKGNTIHF. The CDR3 DNA follows: TGTGCCAGCAAAAGACAGGGGAAAGGAAACACCATACATTTT.

This clonotype was seen many times. The V and J genes are TRBV9 and TRBJ1-1, with a weak D call TRBD1 (6 bases). CDR3 size: 15 residues. Per germline, CDR1 SGDLS and CDR2 YYNGEE. V was shortened by 0 bases and J by 6 bases, with 15 bases between the two germline ends. CDR3 sequence (DNA): TGTGCCAGCAGCGTAGATCTGGGGGCTAAGCCTGAAGCTTTCTTT. The encoded protein is CASSVDLGAKPEAFF.

There are many counts of this clonotype. The chain uses TRBV6-4 and TRBJ2-7; D tentatively reads TRBD1 or TRBD2 (5 bases each). This CDR3 has 13 amino acids. Trimming shortened V by 8 bases and J by 3 bases, and 14 bases separated the two germline ends. CDR1 and CDR2 from the germline V gene are MRHNA and SNTAGT. The CDR3 nucleotides are TGTGCCAGCCTCTGGGACCGGTACTACGAGCAGTACTTC. Translation: CASLWDRYYEQYF.

The gene calls are TRBV7-8 and TRBJ1-2; 11 nucleotides align to TRBD1. The length of the CDR3 is 14 residues. Trimming took 2 bases from V and 5 from J; bases not matched to a gene: 1. Germline CDR1 reads SGHVS; CDR2 reads FQNEAQ. For the CDR3, the DNA is TGTGCCAGCAGCTTACGGGACAGGGGGTATGGCTACACCTTC. Translating gives CASSLRDRGYGYTF.

This clonotype has a count of ten or more. The gene calls are TRBV25-1 and TRBJ2-1; 11 nucleotides agree with TRBD2. The CDR3 is made up of 19 amino acids. Unmatched junction bases numbered 13, after V lost 2 bases and J lost 4 bases. Germline V gene sequence: CDR1 MGHDK, CDR2 SYGVNS. The DNA of the CDR3 is TGTGCCAGCAGTGAAGTGGGTTCTAGCGGGGGGCCCGGGTACAATGAGCAGTTCTTC. Amino acid sequence: CASSEVGSSGGPGYNEQFF.

V and J are TRBV10-1 and TRBJ1-2; 8 nucleotides line up with TRBD1. Germline V lookup: CDR1 WNHNN, CDR2 SYGVQD (reference sequence). V was clipped by 2 bases and J by 0 bases; unmatched bases: 2. The CDR3 has 15 amino acids. The CDR3 DNA sequence: TGCGCCAGCAGTGAGACAGGGGGAGCTAACTATGGCTACACCTTC. Encoded protein: CASSETGGANYGYTF.

This rearrangement joins TRBV15 to TRBJ2-7, with D hard to call. The CDR3 is 11 amino acids. The germline V and J ends were trimmed by 4 bases and 0 bases, with 1 base remaining between them. Germline V gene lookup returns CDR1 LNHNV and CDR2 YYDKDF (reference sequence). CDR3 amino acids: CATSNSYEQYF. The CDR3 DNA reads as TGTGCCACCAGCAACTCCTACGAGCAGTACTTC. The whole variable domain, filled in from reference TRBV15 and TRBJ2-7, reads DAMVIQNPRYQVTQFGKPVTLSCSQTLNHNVMYWYQQKSSQAPKLLFHYYDKDFNNEADTPDNFQSRRPNTSFCFLDIRSPGLGDTAMYLCATSNSYEQYFGPGTRLTVT.

This clonotype showed up many times. The V and J genes are TRBV19 and TRBJ2-6; 11 bases are shared with TRBD2. The J segment lost 0 bases and the V segment lost 4 bases, leaving 5 bases of the junction unmatched. Germline CDR1 reads LNHDA; CDR2 reads SQIVND (reference sequence). The CDR3 extends over 18 amino acids. The CDR3 DNA reads TGTGCCAGTAGTAGTGCGGGACTAGCGGTCTCTGGGGCCAACGTCCTGACTTTC. Translating it yields CASSSAGLAVSGANVLTF.